Below are 9 T cell receptor beta chains sequenced from a single sample in a study of a mutant IDH1 vaccine in newly diagnosed glioma. The time point is: baseline, week 1 (first vaccination visit). This sample's treatment: pre-vaccination baseline after standard-of-care therapy. Clones were sequenced by immunoSEQ multiplex PCR, and TCRdb holds only the in-frame ones, with some missing. The sample holds around 64,000 clones, around 83% seen once. This specimen was peripheral blood mononuclear cells (PBMCs), taken from a glioma patient treated with radiotherapy, temozolomide or both. All receptors come from a woman between 18 and 30 years old with glioma. Some clones in this sample may be carry-over from other donors' samples.

The gene calls are TRBV14 and TRBJ2-5; D not resolved. Germline lookup yields CDR1 SGHDN and CDR2 FVKESK. With 5 bases removed from V and 5 bases from J, the gap between germline ends came to 6 bases. There are 11 residues in the CDR3. CDR3 in DNA: TGTGCCAGCAGCGTTGGGGAGACCCAGTACTTC. Amino acids: CASSVGETQYF.

By share, this clone ranks as medium-sized. The chain recombines TRBV6-4 with TRBJ2-2; TRBD2 might be the D (5 bases). V dropped 2 bases and J dropped 0 bases, with 7 bases sitting between them. This CDR3 has 15 residues. From germline, CDR1 is MRHNA and CDR2 SNTAGT. The CDR3 region has the DNA TGTGCCAGCAGTGACCGGGGAGCGAACACCGGGGAGCTGTTTTTT. It yields the protein CASSDRGANTGELFF.

The chain has TRBV6-5 and TRBJ1-1; unclear D gene. The CDR3 extends over 13 amino acids. The germline CDR1 and CDR2 sequences are MNHEY and SVGAGI. V was clipped by 5 bases and J by 1 base, with 8 bases between them. The CDR3 bases are TGTGCCAGCAGTAGGAGGTCGAACACTGAAGCTTTCTTT. Its protein product is CASSRRSNTEAFF.

This clone was seen only once. At one end the junction does not follow the germline gene, possibly because of a read error. This sequence joins TRBV30 and TRBJ2-2; 9 bases map to TRBD2. The CDR3 sequence is 14 residues long. Germline lookup yields CDR1 GTSNPN and CDR2 SVGIG (reference sequence). This chain's CDR3 is CAWSGLANTGELFF. For the CDR3, the DNA is TGTGCCTGGTCAGGACTAGCGAATACCGGGGAGCTGTTTTTT.

This clone was observed a handful of times. The rearrangement uses TRBV10-3 and TRBJ1-1; perhaps TRBD1 as D (5 bases). CDR3 size: 16 residues. Between the trimmed V and J ends, which lost 3 bases and 11 bases, there was a span of 25 bases. Per the germline V gene, CDR1 is ENHRY and CDR2 is SYGVKD. CDR3 nucleotide sequence: TGTGCCATCAGTGACGGATCGGCAGTTCTACGCCGGGGGGCTTTCTTT. Protein sequence: CAISDGSAVLRRGAFF.

This clone has a handful of counts. At the DNA level, this CDR3 is encoded by other sequences in the same sample as well. DNA of the CDR3: TGTGCCTGGATCGCGAATACTGAAGCTTTCTTT. Its protein is CAWIANTEAFF. The chain links TRBV30 to TRBJ1-1; D not resolved. This CDR3 is 11 amino acids long. Germline V gene lookup returns CDR1 GTSNPN and CDR2 SVGIG (reference sequence). Trimming shortened V by 4 bases and J by 5 bases, and 8 bases separated the two germline ends.

V is TRBV7-6 and J is TRBJ2-6, with a tentative D call TRBD2 (5 bases). Germline V gene data show CDR1 as SGHVS and CDR2 as FNYEAQ. V lost 1 base and J 4 bases, leaving 8 bases between the germline ends. This CDR3 has 15 residues. CDR3 sequence reads: CASSLGTVGANVLTF. In DNA form, the CDR3 reads TGTGCCAGCAGCTTAGGGACTGTCGGGGCCAACGTCCTGACTTTC.

The J gene is TRBJ2-5, the V gene TRBV11-1; 10 bases line up with TRBD2. CDR1 and CDR2 (germline): SGHAT, FQDESV (reference sequence). The CDR3 covers 14 residues. The V gene end was trimmed by 7 bases and the J gene end by 4 bases; junction bases not matched to a gene: 6. This CDR3 is CASTVAGGGETQYF. The CDR3 DNA sequence: TGTGCCAGCACCGTAGCGGGGGGCGGAGAGACCCAGTACTTC.

V gene TRBV19 combines with J gene TRBJ1-1; possible D gene TRBD1, 6 bases. The CDR3 runs 12 residues. The germline V gene has CDR1 LNHDA and CDR2 SQIVND (reference sequence). V was cut by 3 bases and J by 7 bases, with 9 bases left in between. The CDR3 sequence is CASSIQGSEAFF. CDR3 nucleotides: TGTGCCAGTAGTATCCAGGGGAGTGAAGCTTTCTTT.